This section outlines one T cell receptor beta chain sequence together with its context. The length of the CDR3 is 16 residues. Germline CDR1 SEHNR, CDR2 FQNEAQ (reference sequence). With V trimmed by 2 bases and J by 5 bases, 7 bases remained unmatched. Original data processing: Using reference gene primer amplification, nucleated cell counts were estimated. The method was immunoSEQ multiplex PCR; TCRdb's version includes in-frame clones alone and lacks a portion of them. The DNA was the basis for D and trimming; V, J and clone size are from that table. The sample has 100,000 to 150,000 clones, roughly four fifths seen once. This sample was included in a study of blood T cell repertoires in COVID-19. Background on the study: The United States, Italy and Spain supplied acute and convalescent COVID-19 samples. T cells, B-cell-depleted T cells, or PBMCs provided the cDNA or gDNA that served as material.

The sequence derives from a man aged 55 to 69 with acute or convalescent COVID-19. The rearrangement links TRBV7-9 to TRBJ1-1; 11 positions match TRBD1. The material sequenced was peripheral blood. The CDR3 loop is CASSLLRTGGLTEAFF. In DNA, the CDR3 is TGTGCCAGCAGCTTATTAAGGACAGGGGGCTTGACTGAAGCTTTCTTT.